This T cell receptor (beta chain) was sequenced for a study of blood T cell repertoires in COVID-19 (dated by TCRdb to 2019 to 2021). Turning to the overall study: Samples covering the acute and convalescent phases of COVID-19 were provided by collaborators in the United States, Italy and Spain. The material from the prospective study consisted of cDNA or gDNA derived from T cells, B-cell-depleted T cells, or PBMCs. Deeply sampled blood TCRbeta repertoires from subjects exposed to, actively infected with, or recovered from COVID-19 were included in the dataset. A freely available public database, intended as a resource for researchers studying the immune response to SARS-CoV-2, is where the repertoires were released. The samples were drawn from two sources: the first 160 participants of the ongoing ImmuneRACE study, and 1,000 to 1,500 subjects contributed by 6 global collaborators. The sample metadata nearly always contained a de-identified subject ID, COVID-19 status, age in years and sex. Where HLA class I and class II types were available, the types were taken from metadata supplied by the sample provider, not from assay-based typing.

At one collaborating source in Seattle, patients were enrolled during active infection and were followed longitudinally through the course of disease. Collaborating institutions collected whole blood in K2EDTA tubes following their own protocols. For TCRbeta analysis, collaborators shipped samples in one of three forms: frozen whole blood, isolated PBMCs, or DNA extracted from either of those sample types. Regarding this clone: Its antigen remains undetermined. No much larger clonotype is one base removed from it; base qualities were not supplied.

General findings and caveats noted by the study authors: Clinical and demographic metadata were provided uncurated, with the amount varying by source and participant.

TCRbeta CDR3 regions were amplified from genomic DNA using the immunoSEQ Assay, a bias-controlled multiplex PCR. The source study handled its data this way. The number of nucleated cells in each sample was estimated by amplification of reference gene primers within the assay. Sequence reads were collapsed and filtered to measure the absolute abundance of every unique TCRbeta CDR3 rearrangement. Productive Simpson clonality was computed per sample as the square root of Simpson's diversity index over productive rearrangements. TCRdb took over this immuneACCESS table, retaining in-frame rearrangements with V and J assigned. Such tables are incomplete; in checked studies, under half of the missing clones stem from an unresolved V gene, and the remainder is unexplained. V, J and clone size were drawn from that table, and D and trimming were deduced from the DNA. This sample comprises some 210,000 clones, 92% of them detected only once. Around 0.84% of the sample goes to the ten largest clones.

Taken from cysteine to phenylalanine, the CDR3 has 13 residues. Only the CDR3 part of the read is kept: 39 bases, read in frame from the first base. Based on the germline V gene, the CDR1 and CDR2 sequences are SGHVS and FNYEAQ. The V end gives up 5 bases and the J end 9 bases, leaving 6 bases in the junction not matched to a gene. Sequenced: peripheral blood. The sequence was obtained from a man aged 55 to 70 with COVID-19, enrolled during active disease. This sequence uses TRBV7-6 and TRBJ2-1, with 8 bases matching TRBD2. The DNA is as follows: TGTGCCAGCAGCCTGGGGACTAGTATTGAGCAGTTCTTC. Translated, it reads CASSLGTSIEQFF.